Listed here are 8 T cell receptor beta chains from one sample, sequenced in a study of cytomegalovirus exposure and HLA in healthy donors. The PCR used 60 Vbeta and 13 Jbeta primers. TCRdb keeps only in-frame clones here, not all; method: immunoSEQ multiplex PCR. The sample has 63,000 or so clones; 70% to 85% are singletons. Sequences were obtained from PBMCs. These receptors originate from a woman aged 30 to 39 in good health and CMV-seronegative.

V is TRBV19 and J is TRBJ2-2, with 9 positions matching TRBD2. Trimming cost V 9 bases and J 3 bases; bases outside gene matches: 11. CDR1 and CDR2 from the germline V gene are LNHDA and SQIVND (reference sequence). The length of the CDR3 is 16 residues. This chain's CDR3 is CASSGGWTSDTGELFF. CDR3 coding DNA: TGTGCCAGCAGTGGGGGGTGGACTAGCGACACCGGGGAGCTGTTTTTT.

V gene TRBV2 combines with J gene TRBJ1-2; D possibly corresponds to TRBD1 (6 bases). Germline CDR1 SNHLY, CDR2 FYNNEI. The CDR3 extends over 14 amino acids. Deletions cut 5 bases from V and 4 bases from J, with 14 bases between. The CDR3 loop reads CASSSRQASYGYTF. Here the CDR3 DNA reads TGTGCCAGCAGTAGCCGACAGGCTAGCTATGGCTACACCTTC.

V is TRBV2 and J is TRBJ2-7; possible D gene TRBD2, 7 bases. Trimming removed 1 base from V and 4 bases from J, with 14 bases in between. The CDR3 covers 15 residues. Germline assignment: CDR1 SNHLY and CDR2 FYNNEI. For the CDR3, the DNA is TGTGCCAGCAGTGAAGAACTGGGGGGGCGGTACGAGCAGTACTTC. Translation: CASSEELGGRYEQYF.

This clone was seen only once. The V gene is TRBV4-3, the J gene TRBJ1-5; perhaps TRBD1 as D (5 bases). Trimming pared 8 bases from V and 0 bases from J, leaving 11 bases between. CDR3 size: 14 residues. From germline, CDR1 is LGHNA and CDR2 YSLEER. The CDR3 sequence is CASGEDTSNQPQHF. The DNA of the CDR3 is TGCGCCAGCGGGGAGGACACTAGCAATCAGCCCCAGCATTTT.

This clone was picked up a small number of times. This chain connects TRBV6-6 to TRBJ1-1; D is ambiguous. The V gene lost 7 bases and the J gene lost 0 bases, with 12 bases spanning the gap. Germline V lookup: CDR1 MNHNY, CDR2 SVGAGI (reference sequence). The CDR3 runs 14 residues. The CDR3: CASKPGKVNTEAFF. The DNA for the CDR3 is TGTGCCAGCAAACCCGGGAAGGTGAACACTGAAGCTTTCTTT.

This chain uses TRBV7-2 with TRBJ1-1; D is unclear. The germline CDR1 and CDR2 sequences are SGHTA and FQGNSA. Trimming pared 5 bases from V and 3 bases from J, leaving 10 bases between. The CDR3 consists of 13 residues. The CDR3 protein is CASSPRRDTEAFF. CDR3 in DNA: TGTGCCAGCAGCCCCCGGAGGGACACTGAAGCTTTCTTT. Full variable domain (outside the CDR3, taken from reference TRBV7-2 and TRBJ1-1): GAGVSQSPSNKVTEKGKDVELRCDPISGHTALYWYRQSLGQGLEFLIYFQGNSAPDKSGLPSDRFSAERTGGSVSTLTIQRTQQEDSAVYLCASSPRRDTEAFFGQGTRLTVV.

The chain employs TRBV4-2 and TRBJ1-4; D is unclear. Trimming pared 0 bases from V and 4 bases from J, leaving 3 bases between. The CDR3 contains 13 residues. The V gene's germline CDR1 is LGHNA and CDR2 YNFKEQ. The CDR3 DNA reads TGTGCCAGCAGCCAAGAGAGTAATGAAAAACTGTTTTTT. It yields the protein CASSQESNEKLFF.

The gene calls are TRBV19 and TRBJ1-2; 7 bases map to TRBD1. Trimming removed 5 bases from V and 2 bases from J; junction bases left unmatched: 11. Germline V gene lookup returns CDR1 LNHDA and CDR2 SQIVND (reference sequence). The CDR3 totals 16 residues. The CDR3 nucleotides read TGTGCCAGTAGTTCTCTACCGGGACAGCCCAACTATGGCTACACCTTC. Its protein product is CASSSLPGQPNYGYTF. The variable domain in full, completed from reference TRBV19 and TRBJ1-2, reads DGGITQSPKYLFRKEGQNVTLSCEQNLNHDAMYWYRQDPGQGLRLIYYSQIVNDFQKGDIAEGYSVSREKKESFPLTVTSAQKNPTAFYLCASSSLPGQPNYGYTFGSGTRLTVV.